The rows below give T cell receptor beta chains drawn from one sample of a study of blood T cell repertoires in COVID-19. Clones were read by immunoSEQ multiplex PCR, and TCRdb kept only the in-frame ones, dropping some. The sample has 400,000 or so clones, about 90% seen once. Sequencing was performed on PBMCs or T cells enriched from blood (not recorded which). These receptor sequences come from a man in his late teens or twenties who had recovered from COVID-19. CDR3s include the opening cysteine and the closing phenylalanine or tryptophan. A D gene is named only where the DNA matches it firmly. Part of the rows lack a size; the others show once, few, many or a class for expanded clones.

TRBD1 | NA | TRBJ1-1 | TRBV6-5 | TGTGCCAGCAGTTGGACAGGGGGGTACACTGAAGCTTTCTTT | CASSWTGGYTEAFF
TRBD1 | NA | TRBJ2-3 | TRBV4-1 | TGCGCCAGCAGCCAAACAGGGGGAGGCACAGATACGCAGTATTTT | CASSQTGGGTDTQYF
NA | NA | TRBJ2-5 | TRBV11-3 | TGTGCCAGCAGCAGGGGGCTGGGTCTAGCGCTAGAGACCCAGTACTTC | CASSRGLGLALETQYF
NA | NA | TRBJ2-3 | TRBV11-2 | TGTGCCAGCAGCTTAGATTGGGGCGGAGATACGCAGTATTTT | CASSLDWGGDTQYF
NA | NA | TRBJ2-1 | TRBV24-1 | TGTGCCACCAGTTCGTTCCTAGCGAGCCCCAGAAGCTCCTACAATGAGCAGTTCTTC | CATSSFLASPRSSYNEQFF
TRBD2 | NA | TRBJ2-3 | TRBV4-2 | TGTGCCAGCAGCCGAGAAAGCGGGATGGCAGATACGCAGTATTTT | CASSRESGMADTQYF
NA | NA | TRBJ1-2 | TRBV11-2 | TGTGCCAGCAGAGGGTTTGGGGGCGGAGAAGATGGCTACACCTTC | CASRGFGGGEDGYTF
TRBD1 | NA | TRBJ1-3 | TRBV2 | TGTGCCAGCAGTCCGACAGGGCTAGGAAACACCATATATTTT | CASSPTGLGNTIYF
TRBD1 | NA | TRBJ1-2 | TRBV5-1 | TGCGCCAGCACCACCTCCGGGACAGTCAGATCCTTACAGAGCTACACCTTC | CASTTSGTVRSLQSYTF
NA | NA | TRBJ2-2 | TRBV23-1 | TGCGCCAGCAGTCAATCAAGTCCAGGGGAAAACACCGGGGAGCTGTTTTTT | CASSQSSPGENTGELFF
TRBD1 | NA | TRBJ1-3 | TRBV7-9 | TGTGCCAGCAGCTCTCGGACAGGGGGCGGTGGAAACACCATATATTTT | CASSSRTGGGGNTIYF
TRBD1 | few | TRBJ1-1 | TRBV14 | TGTGCCAGCAGCCGGGACAGGGTAGAAGCTTTCTTT | CASSRDRVEAFF
NA | once | TRBJ2-2 | TRBV11-2 | TGTGCCAGCAGCCAGGACTCCTACCCCGGGGAGCTGTTTTTT | CASSQDSYPGELFF
NA | NA | TRBJ1-2 | TRBV2 | TGTGCCAGCAGACCGACCGGGGGATTAAACGGCTACACCTTC | CASRPTGGLNGYTF
NA | NA | TRBJ2-7 | TRBV27 | TGTGCCAGCAGTTTTCTTAGCTCCTACGAGCAGTACTTC | CASSFLSSYEQYF
NA | NA | TRBJ2-3 | TRBV6-6 | TGTGCCAGCAGCCTAACCAGGGAAGATACGCAGTATTTT | CASSLTREDTQYF
NA | NA | TRBJ2-1 | TRBV2 | TGTGCCAGCAGGCGAGTATCGGGCTCCTACAATGAGCAGTTCTTC | CASRRVSGSYNEQFF
NA | NA | TRBJ1-2 | TRBV5-1 | TGCGCCAGCAGCTTGGACCTTAACAGGGTTGTAGGTGGCTACACCTTC | CASSLDLNRVVGGYTF
TRBD1 | NA | TRBJ1-5 | TRBV19 | TGTGCCTCGGATACAGGGGGTAATCAGCCCCAGCATTTT | CASDTGGNQPQHF
TRBD1 | NA | TRBJ1-3 | TRBV5-6 | TGTGCCAGCAGCGGACAGGGGGCAGTTTTTGGAAACACCATATATTTT | CASSGQGAVFGNTIYF